This TCR beta chain was profiled in a study of T cell responses to AZD1222 COVID-19 vaccine. Overall study results and limits: CD4 TCRs associated with vaccination spanned spike, dominating at 160-218 and 743-854. Elevations in Spike-specific TCR breadth and depth followed administration of two AZD1222 doses. Clonal diversity may have been underestimated in mostly white British donors. All repertoire sampling was performed exclusively after the peak T cell response.

Details on this clone: No antigen is known for it.

The data were produced by immunoSEQ multiplex PCR, yet TCRdb's version contains in-frame clones alone and is incomplete. The sample consists of around 180,000 clones, 90% of them appearing once. The germline CDR1 and CDR2 sequences are SGDLS and YYNGEE. The CDR3 length is 15 residues. Trimming pared 4 bases from V and 1 base from J, leaving 14 bases between. The receptor's source is an adult in good health. V and J are TRBV9 and TRBJ1-1; D is ambiguous. Source: peripheral blood, taken on day 0 of AZD1222 vaccination. The DNA of the CDR3 is TGTGCCAGCAGCCCAGAGGGCGATGCGAACACTGAAGCTTTCTTT. Protein sequence: CASSPEGDANTEAFF.